The 29 T cell receptor beta chains below all came from one sample that was sequenced in a study of T cell clones after liver transplantation. TCRdb's copy holds only in-frame clones and misses some; the assay was immunoSEQ multiplex PCR. This sample has tens of thousands of clones; more than 85% occur once, and the top ten carry less than 1%. The source material was CD4+ T cells from blood, sampled less than 27 months after liver transplant. Receptor source: a human patient who received a liver transplant. Some T cells could come from the graft donor.

This clone was found a few times. The chain is built from TRBV7-2 and TRBJ2-4; 8 nucleotides agree with TRBD2. With 3 bases clipped from V and 6 bases from J, the junction kept 7 bases outside the gene matches. From germline, CDR1 is SGHTA and CDR2 FQGNSA. The CDR3 is 15 residues long. For the CDR3, the DNA is TGTGCCAGCAGCTTTCTCAGCGGGAGTGGAAACATTCAGTACTTC. This sequence encodes CASSFLSGSGNIQYF.

The rearrangement uses TRBV21-1 and TRBJ1-5; TRBD1 is taken as the D call from the table, unchecked against the DNA. TRBV21-1 is listed as a pseudogene. The CDR3 spans 16 residues. The DNA of the CDR3 is TGTGCCAGCAGCCCGCAACAGCTTCCCCACACCCAGCCCCAGCATTTT. Its translation is CASSPQQLPHTQPQHF.

The chain employs TRBV5-1 and TRBJ2-5; no clear D. Trimming stripped 4 bases from V and 5 bases from J, with 18 bases between. Germline CDR1 SGHRS, CDR2 YFSETQ. The CDR3 runs 15 residues. The chain's CDR3 is CASSRSDEVGETQYF. The CDR3 nucleotides read TGCGCCAGCAGCCGCTCAGATGAGGTCGGGGAGACCCAGTACTTC.

J is TRBJ2-1 and V is TRBV27; no firm D call. Germline V gives CDR1 MNHEY, CDR2 SMNVEV (reference sequence). The length of the CDR3 is 17 residues. Trimming stripped 4 bases from V and 1 base from J, with 17 bases between. In nucleotides, the CDR3 is TGTGCCAGCAGTTCCAGGCAGCGCTACCTTTCCTACAATGAGCAGTTCTTC. It specifies CASSSRQRYLSYNEQFF.

The chain combines TRBV21-1 with TRBJ1-2. TRBV21-1 constitutes a pseudogene. CDR3 length: 8 amino acids. The CDR3 DNA reads as TGTGAGGTGCGAGGCTACACCTTC. Translated: CEVRGYTF.

This chain connects TRBV7-6 to TRBJ2-5; weak D call: TRBD1 (5 bases). Deletions cut 3 bases from V and 2 bases from J, with 10 bases between. CDR3 length equals 14 residues. CDR1 and CDR2 from the germline V gene are SGHVS and FNYEAQ. Here the CDR3 DNA reads TGTGCCAGCAGCTTCGGACGGACACAAGAGACCCAGTACTTC. It translates to CASSFGRTQETQYF.

The V gene is TRBV19, the J gene TRBJ2-7; D gene ambiguous. The V and J ends lost 8 bases and 0 bases respectively, with 17 bases between them. The CDR3 totals 15 residues. The germline V gene encodes CDR1 LNHDA and CDR2 SQIVND (reference sequence). CDR3 protein: CASSFSALGSYEQYF. The CDR3 DNA sequence: TGTGCCAGTTCGTTTTCCGCTTTGGGCTCCTACGAGCAGTACTTC.

This chain uses TRBV2 with TRBJ2-1, with a tentative D call TRBD2 (5 bases). The CDR3 has 15 amino acids. Germline-derived CDR1 and CDR2 are SNHLY and FYNNEI. With 6 bases removed from V and 6 bases from J, the gap between germline ends came to 18 bases. DNA for the CDR3: TGTGCCAGCAGCAGATTAGGACGGGGTGGCAATGAGCAGTTCTTC. Its protein is CASSRLGRGGNEQFF.

The V call is TRBV19, the J call TRBJ1-2; D possibly corresponds to TRBD1 (5 bases). The germline CDR1 and CDR2 sequences are LNHDA and SQIVND (reference sequence). V lost 4 bases, J lost 1 base, and 22 bases lay in between. The CDR3 contains 18 residues. The CDR3 loop reads CASSTSRLGRVINYGYTF. The CDR3 DNA follows: TGTGCCAGTAGTACCTCGAGGCTGGGCAGGGTGATTAACTATGGCTACACCTTC.

DNA of the CDR3: TGTGCCAGCAGTTTATTGGGACCGCCGTCGGATACGCAGTATTTT. It translates to CASSLLGPPSDTQYF. The rearrangement links TRBV27 to TRBJ2-3; D possibly uses TRBD1 or TRBD2 (5 bases each). V was trimmed by 1 base and J by 6 bases, leaving 14 bases between them. This CDR3 region has 15 residues. Germline-derived CDR1 and CDR2 are MNHEY and SMNVEV (reference sequence).

This rearrangement joins TRBV7-9 to TRBJ1-2; D might be TRBD1 (5 bases). Germline loops: CDR1 SEHNR, CDR2 FQNEAQ (reference sequence). Trimming took 4 bases from V and 6 from J, leaving 9 bases between them. The length of the CDR3 is 12 residues. For the CDR3, the DNA is TGTGCCAGCAGCTCACAGGAGGATGGCTACACCTTC. It codes for CASSSQEDGYTF. The full variable domain, rest sourced from reference TRBV7-9 and TRBJ1-2, is DTGVSQNPRHKITKRGQNVTFRCDPISEHNRLYWYRQTLGQGPEFLTYFQNEAQLEKSRLLSDRFSAERPKGSFSTLEIQRTEQGDSAMYLCASSSQEDGYTFGSGTRLTVV.

The V call is TRBV7-3, the J call TRBJ2-7; maybe TRBD2 (6 bases). Trimming shortened V by 0 bases and J by 2 bases, and 8 bases separated the two germline ends. The CDR3 runs 14 residues. The germline V gene has CDR1 SGHTA and CDR2 FQGTGA. This chain's CDR3 is CASSLTAGTYEQYF. The CDR3 DNA reads as TGTGCCAGCAGCTTAACGGCGGGAACCTACGAGCAGTACTTC.

The V gene is TRBV5-4, the J gene TRBJ2-1, with TRBD2 matching over 15 bases. The CDR3 length is 20 residues. CDR1 is SGHNT and CDR2 is YYREEE in the germline V gene (reference sequence). Trimming cost V 4 bases and J 8 bases; bases outside gene matches: 19. The CDR3 region is CASSRVTRTSGRAVLYEQFF. In nucleotides, the CDR3 is TGTGCCAGCAGCCGCGTGACTCGGACTAGCGGGAGGGCCGTGTTGTATGAGCAGTTCTTC.

CDR3 sequence reads: CASSLGLQETQYF. CDR3 DNA: TGTGCCAGCAGCTTGGGTCTACAAGAGACCCAGTACTTC. The chain uses TRBV7-6 and TRBJ2-5; D remains ambiguous. The V and J ends lost 3 bases and 2 bases respectively, with 7 bases between them. CDR3 length equals 13 residues. Germline V CDR1 and CDR2: SGHVS, FNYEAQ.

The chain has TRBV4-2 and TRBJ2-2; 9 nucleotides match TRBD2. The CDR3 totals 16 residues. Losses at the gene ends were 1 base for V and 2 bases for J; bases not matched to a gene: 2. Per germline, CDR1 LGHNA and CDR2 YNFKEQ. The CDR3: CASSQGLAENTGELFF. CDR3 in DNA: TGTGCCAGCAGCCAAGGACTAGCGGAAAACACCGGGGAGCTGTTTTTT.

The J gene is TRBJ1-5, the V gene TRBV6-6; D unresolved. The V end lost 2 bases, the J end lost 0 bases, and 5 bases lay between the germline ends. The germline gives CDR1 MNHNY, CDR2 SVGAGI (reference sequence). The length of the CDR3 is 14 residues. The CDR3 region has the DNA TGTGCCAGCAGTTACGATTATAGCAATCAGCCCCAGCATTTT. This sequence encodes CASSYDYSNQPQHF.

The chain links TRBV6-4 to TRBJ1-4, with D possibly TRBD1 on 5 matching bases. Germline lookup yields CDR1 MRHNA and CDR2 SNTAGT. The length of the CDR3 is 16 residues. V was pared by 3 bases and J by 7 bases, with 18 bases between. CDR3 DNA: TGTGCCAGCAGTGATTTCCTAGGACAAAGGGGTGAAAAACTGTTTTTT. It codes for CASSDFLGQRGEKLFF.

The V call is TRBV6-6, the J call TRBJ1-1, with TRBD1 as a possible D gene (5 bases). Trimming took 6 bases from V and 6 from J, leaving 17 bases between them. Germline values: CDR1 MNHNY, CDR2 SVGAGI (reference sequence). The CDR3 is 14 residues long. DNA for the CDR3: TGTGCCAGCAGCCTCCCTGGGCAGGGTGCTGAAGCTTTCTTT. Its translation: CASSLPGQGAEAFF.

The V and J genes are TRBV9 and TRBJ1-4; D ambiguous. V dropped 0 bases and J dropped 8 bases, with 11 bases sitting between them. The CDR3 extends over 14 amino acids. Germline V gene sequence: CDR1 SGDLS, CDR2 YYNGEE. The CDR3 loop reads CASSVGVGSEKLFF. DNA for the CDR3: TGTGCCAGCAGCGTAGGCGTAGGCAGCGAAAAACTGTTTTTT.

The chain has TRBV5-1 and TRBJ2-3, with 10 bases fitting TRBD2. The CDR3 is made up of 16 amino acids. Germline V gene sequence: CDR1 SGHRS, CDR2 YFSETQ. The ends lost 0 bases at V and 1 base at J; junction bases unmatched: 2. The CDR3 DNA is TGCGCCAGCAGCTTGGGGGGGACTAGCGGCACAGATACGCAGTATTTT. It codes for CASSLGGTSGTDTQYF.

J is TRBJ2-5 and V is TRBV7-8; D not resolved. V lost 6 bases and J 2 bases, leaving 13 bases between the germline ends. Germline V gives CDR1 SGHVS, CDR2 FQNEAQ. The CDR3 contains 14 residues. CDR3 sequence (DNA): TGTGCCAGCAGTCCGGGCCTAAGACAAGAGACCCAGTACTTC. This sequence encodes CASSPGLRQETQYF.

V is TRBV2 and J is TRBJ1-5; D remains ambiguous. The CDR3 contains 15 residues. Germline assignment: CDR1 SNHLY and CDR2 FYNNEI. V was trimmed by 2 bases and J by 11 bases, leaving 19 bases between them. The CDR3 protein is CASSELSPEFIAQHF. CDR3 sequence (DNA): TGTGCCAGCAGTGAACTGTCACCCGAATTTATAGCCCAGCATTTT.

The table lists this clone with a count of one. The chain joins TRBV6-5 to TRBJ2-1; possible D gene TRBD2, 5 bases. The CDR3 spans 13 residues. Germline V gene lookup returns CDR1 MNHEY and CDR2 SVGAGI. Deletions cut 6 bases from V and 4 bases from J, with 10 bases between. This CDR3 reads CASRPPGYNEQFF. CDR3 in DNA: TGTGCCAGCAGGCCACCGGGATACAATGAGCAGTTCTTC.

The chain uses TRBV30 and TRBJ2-1, with 7 bases aligning to TRBD2. This CDR3 contains 15 residues. V trimming: 4 bases; J trimming: 0 bases; junction bases outside the gene matches: 6. Looked up from germline, CDR1 is GTSNPN and CDR2 is SVGIG (reference sequence). CDR3 amino acids: CAWNKRGSSYNEQFF. CDR3 nucleotide sequence: TGTGCCTGGAATAAGCGGGGAAGCTCCTACAATGAGCAGTTCTTC.

This chain connects TRBV7-2 to TRBJ1-2; maybe TRBD1 (5 bases). Trimming took 5 bases from V and 4 from J, leaving 17 bases between them. Germline V lookup: CDR1 SGHTA, CDR2 FQGNSA. The CDR3 length is 15 residues. The CDR3 region has the DNA TGTGCCAGCAGCCCAGGGCCAGACAGCTCCTATGGCTACACCTTC. This sequence encodes CASSPGPDSSYGYTF.

The V and J genes are TRBV6-5 and TRBJ1-2, with a possible D match to TRBD1 (5 bases). CDR1 is MNHEY and CDR2 is SVGAGI in the germline V gene. Trimming removed 6 bases at V and 2 bases at J, with 10 bases between. The CDR3 runs to 13 residues. This CDR3 reads CASRKGANYGYTF. DNA for the CDR3: TGTGCCAGCAGGAAAGGGGCCAACTATGGCTACACCTTC.

This sequence joins TRBV30 and TRBJ1-2; 9 bases match TRBD1. The trim removed 2 bases at V and 8 bases at J, leaving 12 bases unmatched. Germline-derived CDR1 and CDR2 are GTSNPN and SVGIG (reference sequence). The CDR3 loop spans 15 amino acids. The CDR3 region is CAWSISGTGSRGYTF. Written as DNA, the CDR3 is TGTGCCTGGAGTATATCCGGGACAGGGAGTAGGGGCTACACCTTC.

This clone was recorded a few times. This chain joins TRBV18 and TRBJ2-7; 9 positions agree with TRBD2. There are 14 residues in the CDR3. Per the germline V gene, CDR1 is KGHSH and CDR2 is LQKENI. The trim removed 4 bases at V and 4 bases at J, leaving 5 bases unmatched. CDR3 sequence (DNA): TGTGCCAGCTCACTAGCGGGAGTTTTATACGAGCAGTACTTC. Translated, it gives CASSLAGVLYEQYF.

The J gene is TRBJ2-7, the V gene TRBV7-9, with D possibly matching TRBD1 (6 bases). Per the germline V gene, CDR1 is SEHNR and CDR2 is FQNEAQ (reference sequence). Deletions cut 6 bases from V and 4 bases from J, with 13 bases between. CDR3 size: 13 residues. This CDR3 is CASRRTQGYEQYF. The CDR3 DNA sequence: TGTGCCAGCAGACGAACACAGGGATACGAGCAGTACTTC.